This T cell receptor beta chain was recovered during a study of T cell responses to AZD1222 COVID-19 vaccine. Overall study findings and caveats: Donors skewed white British and female; clonal diversity was possibly underestimated. Just 5 or 6 AZD1222 recipients tested seropositive at baseline.

About this clone: No antigen is known for it.

From germline, CDR1 is SGDLS and CDR2 YYNGEE. After removal of 4 bases from V and 4 bases from J, the junction contained 13 bases not matched to a gene. The length of the CDR3 is 16 residues. The protocol was immunoSEQ multiplex PCR, while the TCRdb copy is restricted to in-frame clones and leaves out a portion. The sample consists of around 120,000 clones, approximately 90% of them appearing once. Sequenced here: peripheral blood, sampled on day 0 of AZD1222 vaccination. This chain joins TRBV9 and TRBJ2-5; TRBD2 aligns across 7 bases. This TCR was sampled from an adult in good health. DNA of the CDR3: TGTGCCAGCAGCACTCAATACCCGGGGGGTCGAGAGACCCAGTACTTC. This encodes CASSTQYPGGRETQYF.